This entry lists 20 T cell receptor beta chains sequenced from one sample in a study of blood T cell repertoires in COVID-19. Sequencing was performed with immunoSEQ multiplex PCR; in TCRdb, only in-frame clones are kept and a portion is missing. The data contain under 35,000 clones, about 89% of them singletons. The sequencing sample was made of peripheral blood. Source of these receptors: a human donor in a cohort sampled during active COVID-19.

This chain uses TRBV5-1 with TRBJ2-3; weak D call: TRBD2 (6 bases). V was cut by 0 bases and J by 5 bases, with 10 bases left in between. CDR1 and CDR2 (germline): SGHRS, YFSETQ. The length of the CDR3 is 14 residues. CDR3: CASSLGLVGDTQYF. Here the CDR3 DNA reads TGCGCCAGCAGCTTGGGACTAGTGGGAGATACGCAGTATTTT.

The chain uses TRBV11-2 and TRBJ1-1; maybe TRBD1 (6 bases). Germline CDR1 reads SGHAT; CDR2 reads FQNNGV. This CDR3 is built from 15 residues. The V gene lost 2 bases and the J gene lost 1 base, with 11 bases spanning the gap. DNA of the CDR3: TGTGCCAGCAGCTTAAGTCAGGGGACGAACACTGAAGCTTTCTTT. Translated: CASSLSQGTNTEAFF.

The CDR3 sequence: CAISEGLDTQYF. The CDR3 DNA is TGTGCCATCAGTGAGGGCTTAGATACGCAGTATTTT. V usage is TRBV10-3 and J usage is TRBJ2-3; the D is unclear. CDR3 length: 12 residues. Germline CDR1 reads ENHRY; CDR2 reads SYGVKD. V was pared by 2 bases and J by 5 bases, with 5 bases between.

The genes are TRBV10-2 and TRBJ1-5, with 8 bases fitting TRBD1. With V trimmed by 3 bases and J by 5 bases, 0 bases remained unmatched. The CDR3 consists of 13 residues. CDR1 WSHSY and CDR2 SAAADI come from the germline V gene. This CDR3 reads CASSEQGDQPQHF. The CDR3 DNA reads as TGCGCCAGCAGTGAACAGGGGGATCAGCCCCAGCATTTT.

The V call is TRBV3-1 (or the pseudogene TRBV3-2), the J call TRBJ1-5; no reliable D call. Trimming stripped 0 bases from V and 6 bases from J, with 6 bases between. The CDR3 is made up of 13 amino acids. Germline CDR1 reads LGHDT; CDR2 reads YNNKEL (reference sequence). CDR3 sequence reads: CASSQDHVQPQHF. The DNA of the CDR3 is TGTGCCAGCAGCCAAGATCATGTTCAGCCCCAGCATTTT.

The chain couples TRBV5-1 to TRBJ2-6, with TRBD1 as a possible D gene (6 bases). The germline CDR1 and CDR2 sequences are SGHRS and YFSETQ. Trimming pared 5 bases from V and 2 bases from J, leaving 11 bases between. The CDR3 has 15 amino acids. The CDR3 nucleotides read TGCGCCAGCAGTCCCCAGGGGCCTGGGGCCAACGTCCTGACTTTC. It encodes CASSPQGPGANVLTF. The full variable domain, with the rest looked up from reference TRBV5-1 and TRBJ2-6, is KAGVTQTPRYLIKTRGQQVTLSCSPISGHRSVSWYQQTPGQGLQFLFEYFSETQRNKGNFPGRFSGRQFSNSRSEMNVSTLELGDSALYLCASSPQGPGANVLTFGAGSRLTVL.

This rearrangement joins TRBV5-6 to TRBJ1-6, with D possibly TRBD1 on 6 matching bases. The germline gives CDR1 SGHDT, CDR2 YYEEEE. This CDR3 is 15 amino acids long. The V end was cut by 0 bases, the J end by 7 bases, with 11 bases between. CDR3 amino acids: CASSLAQGRNSPLHF. For the CDR3, the DNA is TGTGCCAGCAGCTTGGCTCAGGGGCGAAATTCACCCCTCCACTTT.

In its sample, this clone was seen once. The chain uses TRBV19 and TRBJ2-2; 12 bases are shared with TRBD2. CDR1 and CDR2 (germline): LNHDA, SQIVND (reference sequence). Trimming removed 5 bases from V and 4 bases from J; junction bases left unmatched: 5. CDR3 length: 16 amino acids. In DNA form, the CDR3 reads TGTGCCAGTAGTCTAGCGGGGGGGAGCGTCACCGGGGAGCTGTTTTTT. Translation gives CASSLAGGSVTGELFF.

J is TRBJ1-2 and V is TRBV10-3; D is uncertain. V shed 4 bases and J shed 2 bases, with 5 bases lying between them. CDR3 length: 12 residues. Germline V lookup: CDR1 ENHRY, CDR2 SYGVKD. CDR3 coding DNA: TGTGCCATCAGTGGTGGCAACTATGGCTACACCTTC. Its translation: CAISGGNYGYTF.

The chain couples TRBV10-3 to TRBJ2-5; 8 bases agree with TRBD1. The germline V gene encodes CDR1 ENHRY and CDR2 SYGVKD. Trimming at V came to 3 bases and at J to 1 base, leaving 10 bases not matched to a gene. This CDR3 has 17 amino acids. Here the CDR3 DNA reads TGTGCCATCAGTGACGTCGGGACAGGACCCAGCCAAGAGACCCAGTACTTC. This encodes CAISDVGTGPSQETQYF.

The V call is TRBV27, the J call TRBJ1-2, with 8 bases matching TRBD1. The CDR3 spans 15 residues. Looked up from germline, CDR1 is MNHEY and CDR2 is SMNVEV (reference sequence). V was pared by 6 bases and J by 5 bases, with 11 bases of the junction left unmatched. CDR3 in DNA: TGTGCCAGCAGCCCCGACCCCACAGGGGGATATGGCTACACCTTC. Translating gives CASSPDPTGGYGYTF.

The chain links TRBV5-5 to TRBJ2-5; 10 bases are shared with TRBD2. J lost 4 bases, V lost 1 base, and 4 bases had no gene match. CDR1 is SGHKS and CDR2 is YYEKEE in the germline V gene (reference sequence). The CDR3 spans 15 residues. CDR3 nucleotides: TGTGCCAGCAGCTTGCCTAGCGGGGGAGGAGAGACCCAGTACTTC. Encoded protein: CASSLPSGGGETQYF.

V gene TRBV11-2 combines with J gene TRBJ2-2; 7 bases align to TRBD1. This CDR3 contains 14 residues. The V segment lost 4 bases and the J segment 6 bases; nucleotides outside the gene matches: 5. Germline V CDR1 and CDR2: SGHAT, FQNNGV. Written as DNA, the CDR3 is TGTGCCAGCAGCTACGACAGGGTTGCCGGGGAGCTGTTTTTT. Translated: CASSYDRVAGELFF. The entire variable domain, with the rest obtained from reference TRBV11-2 and TRBJ2-2, is as follows: EAGVAQSPRYKIIEKRQSVAFWCNPISGHATLYWYQQILGQGPKLLIQFQNNGVVDDSQLPKDRFSAERLKGVDSTLKIQPAKLEDSAVYLCASSYDRVAGELFFGEGSRLTVL.

The chain is built from TRBV30 and TRBJ1-2; 8 bases are shared with TRBD1. V lost 3 bases and J lost 5; bases outside the gene matches: 8. CDR1 and CDR2 (germline): GTSNPN, SVGIG (reference sequence). This CDR3 has 14 residues. The CDR3 loop reads CAWRMGQATYGYTF. The CDR3 DNA reads TGTGCCTGGAGGATGGGACAGGCGACATATGGCTACACCTTC.

The chain uses TRBV6-1 and TRBJ2-2, with TRBD1 identical over 10 bases. J lost 1 base, V lost 4 bases, and 6 bases had no gene match. Per germline, CDR1 MNHNS and CDR2 SASEGT. CDR3 size: 17 residues. The chain's CDR3 is CASSALTGGKNTGELFF. CDR3 bases: TGTGCCAGCAGTGCGTTGACAGGGGGCAAGAACACCGGGGAGCTGTTTTTT.

In this sample, this clone turned up a few times. The J gene is TRBJ1-1, the V gene TRBV2, with TRBD1 matching 7 bases. Unmatched junction bases numbered 7, after V lost 6 bases and J lost 0 bases. The CDR3 runs 15 residues. Germline CDR1 and CDR2: SNHLY and FYNNEI. In DNA, the CDR3 is TGTGCCAGCAGCCGGGACAGCTCAATGAACACTGAAGCTTTCTTT. Encoded protein: CASSRDSSMNTEAFF.

The chain joins TRBV5-8 to TRBJ2-7; 8 nucleotides agree with TRBD2. Germline V gives CDR1 SGHTS, CDR2 YDEGEE. The CDR3 contains 15 residues. V lost 3 bases and J lost 10; bases outside the gene matches: 15. The DNA for the CDR3 is TGTGCCAGCAGCTCGGCCGAACTAGCGGTGCTGGGACAGTACGTC. Amino acid sequence: CASSSAELAVLGQYV.

The chain recombines TRBV28 with TRBJ1-4; TRBD1 might be the D (6 bases). In germline, CDR1 is MDHEN, CDR2 SYDVKM. The V end lost 2 bases, the J end lost 6 bases, and 13 bases lay between the germline ends. CDR3 length: 15 amino acids. In nucleotides, the CDR3 is TGTGCCAGCAGTTTAGGGGGGGCCCCCTATGAAAAACTGTTTTTT. Translating it yields CASSLGGAPYEKLFF.

The J gene is TRBJ1-6, the V gene TRBV24-1, with D possibly TRBD1 on 6 matching bases. Germline V gene data show CDR1 as KGHDR and CDR2 as SFDVKD. V was pared by 10 bases and J by 10 bases, with 25 bases between. This CDR3 contains 16 residues. The CDR3 DNA reads as TGTGCCACGCATCTATTCCCGGCACAGGGTGGGTCACCCCTCCACTTT. This sequence encodes CATHLFPAQGGSPLHF.

Concerning this clone: The identical CDR3 is also encoded by other nucleotide sequences in the sample. The genes are TRBV13 and TRBJ1-6, with TRBD1 identical over 8 bases. After removal of 5 bases from V and 13 bases from J, the junction contained 4 bases not matched to a gene. In germline, CDR1 is PRHDT, CDR2 FYEKMQ (reference sequence). CDR3 length equals 12 residues. CDR3 nucleotide sequence: TGTGCCAGCAGCAGACAGGGGAGTCCCCTCCACTTT. Protein: CASSRQGSPLHF. Filled out from reference TRBV13 and TRBJ1-6, the complete variable domain reads AAGVIQSPRHLIKEKRETATLKCYPIPRHDTVYWYQQGPGQDPQFLISFYEKMQSDKGSIPDRFSAQQFSDYHSELNMSSLELGDSALYFCASSRQGSPLHFGNGTRLTVT.